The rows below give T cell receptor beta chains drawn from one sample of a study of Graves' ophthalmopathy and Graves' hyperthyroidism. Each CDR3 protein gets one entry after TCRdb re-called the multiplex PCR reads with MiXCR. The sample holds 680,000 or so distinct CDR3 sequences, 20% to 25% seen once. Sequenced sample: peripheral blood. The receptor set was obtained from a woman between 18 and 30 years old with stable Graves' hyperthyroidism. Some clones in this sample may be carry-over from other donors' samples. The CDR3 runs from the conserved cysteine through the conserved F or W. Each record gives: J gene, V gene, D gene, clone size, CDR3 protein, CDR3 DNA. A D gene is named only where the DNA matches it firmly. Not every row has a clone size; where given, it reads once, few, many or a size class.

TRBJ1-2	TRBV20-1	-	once	CSARFGGEDGYTF	TGCAGTGCTAGGTTCGGGGGGGAGGATGGCTACACCTTC
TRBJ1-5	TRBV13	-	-	CASSFGIRANQPQHF	TGTGCCAGCAGCTTTGGTATCAGGGCCAATCAGCCCCAGCATTTT
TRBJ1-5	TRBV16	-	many	CASSQFRDQPQHF	TGTGCCAGCAGCCAATTTAGGGATCAGCCCCAGCATTTT
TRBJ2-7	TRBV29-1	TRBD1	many	CSVGQRLGEQYF	TGCAGCGTGGGACAGCGCCTGGGCGAGCAGTACTTC
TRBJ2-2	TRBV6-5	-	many	CASRGGPTWAGELFF	TGTGCCAGCAGAGGGGGGCCAACATGGGCCGGGGAGCTGTTTTTT
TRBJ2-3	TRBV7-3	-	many	CASSLTDSDTQYF	TGTGCCAGCAGCTTAACGGATTCAGATACGCAGTATTTT
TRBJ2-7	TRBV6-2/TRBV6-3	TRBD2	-	CASSYRTSGVNTRYEQYF	TGTGCCAGCAGTTACCGGACTAGCGGGGTGAATACCCGCTACGAGCAGTACTTC
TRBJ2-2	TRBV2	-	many	CASSEFWDTGELFF	TGTGCCAGCAGTGAGTTCTGGGACACCGGGGAGCTGTTTTTT
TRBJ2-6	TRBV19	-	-	CASSTSHLFGANVLTF	TGTGCCAGTAGTACCTCACACCTCTTCGGGGCCAACGTCCTGACTTTC
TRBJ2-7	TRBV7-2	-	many	CASSEPGRYSYEQYF	TGTGCCAGCAGCGAACCGGGACGCTACTCCTACGAGCAGTACTTC